This TCR beta chain was recorded in a study of Graves' ophthalmopathy and Graves' hyperthyroidism. The sequenced template was RNA, covering the TCR beta CDR3 region. Following a first-round RT-PCR that used HTBI primers, a second-round multiplex PCR was carried out. MiXCR, run by TCRdb on the multiplex PCR reads, gives a single entry per CDR3 protein. The sample has almost 750,000 distinct CDR3 sequences, approximately 40% seen once. Study-level results: Most expanded clonotypes from thyroid (those above 0.001 frequency) were also found in blood.

Note on this clonotype: Its antigen remains unknown. Germline and junction disagree at one end, which may indicate a read error.

The CDR3 covers 14 residues. Germline CDR1 and CDR2: SGHRS and YFSETQ. The evidence that diagnosis relied on was clinical symptoms, serum thyroxine, TRAb, thyroid ultrasound and orbital computed tomography. A roughly 9.7 ml volume of fresh peripheral blood provided the PBMCs. This TCR came from an adult man with Graves' ophthalmopathy. This rearrangement joins TRBV5-1 to TRBJ2-5; perhaps TRBD2 as D (6 bases). The source material was peripheral blood. CDR3 residues: CASSLDMGGVTQYF. The CDR3 coding sequence is TGTGCCAGCAGCTTAGATATGGGCGGGGTGACCCAGTACTTC.